The clone carrying this T cell receptor (beta chain) was observed a single time. Its antigen is unknown. V dropped 4 bases and J dropped 2; count of bases not matched to a gene: 6. Germline V gives CDR1 SGDLS, CDR2 YYNGEE. This CDR3 region has 16 residues. The data originate from a study of cytomegalovirus exposure and HLA in healthy donors. General study points: A later analysis found that most CMV-associated TCR beta chains appeared HLA-restricted. Further analysis was carried out later, and it showed several of the most significant clusters appearing linked to common viral pathogens. TCR beta chain V- and J-gene trimming was linked, in a later analysis, to a missense variant in DCLRE1C.

PCR employed 60 Vbeta and 13 Jbeta primers. The assay was immunoSEQ multiplex PCR, and TCRdb's table has in-frame clones only and misses some. The sample has about 130,000 clones, 80% to 90% seen once. The V gene is TRBV9, the J gene TRBJ2-7; 13 nucleotides align to TRBD2. This sequence was found in a woman aged 25 to 39 in good health and CMV-seronegative. The sequencing sample was made of PBMCs. Written as DNA, the CDR3 is TGTGCCAGCAGCAATTCCGGGACTAGCGGGACCTACGAGCAGTACTTC. Residues: CASSNSGTSGTYEQYF.